This TCR beta chain originates from a study of blood T cell repertoires in COVID-19. Authors' data handling: Estimates of nucleated cell counts were drawn from the amplification of reference gene primers. Using immunoSEQ multiplex PCR, the repertoire was profiled, and TCRdb retains in-frame clones only, with some absent. V, J and clone size were drawn from that table, and D and trimming were deduced from the DNA. In the table there are some 70,000 clones, 65% to 85% of which are singletons. Trimming removed 4 bases at V and 0 bases at J, with 11 bases between. Germline-derived CDR1 and CDR2 are SGHNT and YYREEE (reference sequence). CDR3 size: 15 residues.

This receptor was taken from a woman in her 50s with acute or convalescent COVID-19. This chain uses TRBV5-4 with TRBJ1-3; D is undetermined. Sequenced: peripheral blood. The CDR3 spells CASSLDGLSGNTIYF. Here the CDR3 DNA reads TGTGCCAGCAGCCTCGATGGACTCTCTGGAAACACCATATATTTT.